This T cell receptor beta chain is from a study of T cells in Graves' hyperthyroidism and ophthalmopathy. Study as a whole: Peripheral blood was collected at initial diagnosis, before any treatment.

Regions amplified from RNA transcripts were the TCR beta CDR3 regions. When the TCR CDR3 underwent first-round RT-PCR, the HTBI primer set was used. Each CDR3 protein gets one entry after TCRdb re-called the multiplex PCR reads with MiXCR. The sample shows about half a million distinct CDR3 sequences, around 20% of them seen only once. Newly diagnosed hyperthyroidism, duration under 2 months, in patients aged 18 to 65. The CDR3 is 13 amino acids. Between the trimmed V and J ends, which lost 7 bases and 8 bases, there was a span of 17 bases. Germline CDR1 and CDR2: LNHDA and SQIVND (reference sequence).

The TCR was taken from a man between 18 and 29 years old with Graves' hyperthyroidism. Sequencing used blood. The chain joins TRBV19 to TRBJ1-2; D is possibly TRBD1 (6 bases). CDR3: CASTFGGGDGYTF. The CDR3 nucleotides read TGTGCCAGTACCTTCGGGGGGGGCGACGGCTACACCTTC.